The 21 T cell receptor beta chains presented below share a single source sample, sequenced in a study of post-analysis software for immune sequencing data. TCR beta cDNA libraries included unique molecular identifiers. One entry per CDR3 protein, called by TCRdb with MiXCR from the PCR reads. The data show some 700,000 distinct CDR3 sequences, approximately 59% seen once. Findings of the study overall: A few TRBV segments occurring more often in patients than controls included TRBV5-6, TRBV5-1 and TRBV20-1.

Their target antigens are unknown. The sequenced sample was blood. These receptors all come from a girl aged 2 to 9 with multiple sclerosis.

There are a few counts of this clonotype. The V call is TRBV5-1, the J call TRBJ1-5, with D uncertain. From germline, CDR1 is SGHRS and CDR2 YFSETQ. Trimming shortened V by 5 bases and J by 5 bases, and 20 bases separated the two germline ends. CDR3 length: 16 residues. The CDR3 DNA is TGCGCCAGCAGGCTTAACCCAGGAACCCCCTATCAGCCCCAGCATTTT. This sequence encodes CASRLNPGTPYQPQHF.

This clonotype has only a few counts. This rearrangement joins TRBV12-3 or TRBV12-4 to TRBJ2-3, with D uncertain. This CDR3 has 15 residues. V was trimmed by 6 bases and J by 2 bases, leaving 15 bases between them. The CDR3 sequence: CASRNHFKPTDTQYF. The DNA for the CDR3 is TGTGCCAGCAGAAACCACTTCAAACCCACAGATACGCAGTATTTT.

The chain recombines TRBV20-1 with TRBJ2-7; possibly TRBD1 for D (5 bases). The V end lost 6 bases, the J end lost 1 base, and 16 bases lay between the germline ends. CDR1 is DFQATT, CDR2 SNEGSKA, per germline (reference sequence). The CDR3 is made up of 14 amino acids. The CDR3 loop is CSAGFYQGSYEQYF. CDR3 in DNA: TGCAGTGCGGGATTCTATCAGGGATCCTACGAGCAGTACTTC.

The rearrangement links TRBV29-1 to TRBJ2-3; 7 positions agree with TRBD2. V was pared by 6 bases and J by 0 bases, with 3 bases of the junction left unmatched. The CDR3 sequence is 13 residues long. From germline, CDR1 is SQVTM and CDR2 ANQGSEA. The CDR3 coding sequence is TGCAGCGTGCTTAGCGGGAGCACAGATACGCAGTATTTT. This codes for CSVLSGSTDTQYF.

The chain uses TRBV7-6 and TRBJ2-1; 8 bases agree with TRBD1. Germline CDR1 and CDR2: SGHVS and FNYEAQ. The CDR3 sequence is 16 residues long. With 4 bases clipped from V and 4 bases from J, the junction kept 9 bases outside the gene matches. CDR3 sequence: CASSYPSGQVYNEQFF. Here the CDR3 DNA reads TGTGCCAGCAGCTACCCCTCGGGACAGGTTTACAATGAGCAGTTCTTC.

This chain uses TRBV14 with TRBJ2-7; weak D call: TRBD1 (6 bases). The DNA matches TRBJ2-4 better at its end, which makes the J call doubtful. CDR3 length: 14 residues. Germline assignment: CDR1 SGHDN and CDR2 FVKESK. The CDR3 sequence: CASSQGLQGNIQYF. In nucleotides, the CDR3 is TGTGCCAGCAGCCAAGGGCTACAGGGAAACATTCAGTACTTC.

This clonotype has more than one count but fewer than ten. The J gene is TRBJ2-4, the V gene TRBV5-1; the match to TRBD1 covers 9 bases. Germline CDR1 is SGHRS and CDR2 is YFSETQ. V lost 3 bases and J lost 4; bases outside the gene matches: 5. The CDR3 covers 15 residues. The CDR3 DNA sequence: TGCGCCAGCAGCTCGGTGGACAGGGGTAAAAACATTCAGTACTTC. As protein: CASSSVDRGKNIQYF.

The V and J genes are TRBV6-7 and TRBJ2-1; D call uncertain. TRBV6-7 is an ORF, with its function uncertain. The CDR3 has 10 residues. The V gene lost 8 bases and the J gene lost 5 bases, with 4 bases spanning the gap. CDR3 nucleotide sequence: TGTGCCAGCTGGAACAATGAGCAGTTCTTC. Protein product: CASWNNEQFF.

This clonotype was seen once. The CDR3 DNA reads as TGTGCCAGCAGGCCCCCTACAGGGAATCTTATGAACACTGAAGCTTTCTTT. Protein sequence: CASRPPTGNLMNTEAFF. This chain uses TRBV6-6 with TRBJ1-1; D perhaps matches TRBD1 (6 bases). Trimming removed 6 bases from V and 0 bases from J, with 20 bases in between. This CDR3 has 17 residues. Germline V lookup: CDR1 MNHNY, CDR2 SVGAGI (reference sequence).

This clonotype has only a few counts. The chain links TRBV2 to TRBJ2-5; possible D gene TRBD2, 5 bases. The CDR3 runs 13 residues. Germline values: CDR1 SNHLY, CDR2 FYNNEI. The ends were cut back, 4 bases at V and 2 bases at J, with 8 bases in the middle. DNA for the CDR3: TGTGCCAGCAGTGGAGGGATACAAGAGACCCAGTACTTC. This gives the protein CASSGGIQETQYF.

V and J are TRBV5-1 and TRBJ2-3; weak D call: TRBD2 (6 bases). The CDR3 spans 17 residues. Trimming removed 6 bases at V and 0 bases at J, with 20 bases between. CDR1 SGHRS and CDR2 YFSETQ come from the germline V gene. The DNA of the CDR3 is TGCGCCAGCAAAATATCGGGGACTCCGCGAAGCACAGATACGCAGTATTTT. Translated: CASKISGTPRSTDTQYF.

V gene TRBV2 combines with J gene TRBJ2-4; 12 bases agree with TRBD1. The CDR3 has 24 residues. Germline lookup yields CDR1 SNHLY and CDR2 FYNNEI. V shed 0 bases, J shed 3 bases, and the junction held 24 bases outside the gene matches. The DNA of the CDR3 is TGTGCCAGCAGTGAAGCGCAGGGACAGGGGGCGGGCGAACGAGAGCAGGATCGCAAAAACATTCAGTACTTC. Translation gives CASSEAQGQGAGEREQDRKNIQYF.

The chain couples TRBV21-1 to TRBJ1-6. TRBV21-1 represents a pseudogene. The CDR3 loop spans 13 amino acids. The CDR3 DNA reads TGTGCCAGCGCCCTCGGGGATCATTCACCCCTCCACTTT. It translates to CASALGDHSPLHF.

A single count supports this clonotype. The genes are TRBV10-3 and TRBJ2-1; a possible D gene is TRBD2 (9 bases). Between the trimmed V and J ends, which lost 6 bases and 3 bases, there was a span of 27 bases. This CDR3 is 19 amino acids long. CDR1 and CDR2 (germline): ENHRY, SYGVKD. CDR3 coding DNA: TGTGCCATCAGGCCCTCAGGCAGGGGGCCGACTAGCGGCTACAATGAGCAGTTCTTC. Protein product: CAIRPSGRGPTSGYNEQFF.

The genes are TRBV6-4 and TRBJ2-6; D not resolved. The CDR3 is made up of 15 amino acids. CDR1 is MRHNA and CDR2 is SNTAGT in the germline V gene. The V end was cut by 0 bases, the J end by 0 bases, with 3 bases between. In DNA form, the CDR3 reads TGTGCCAGCAGTGACTCCATCTCTGGGGCCAACGTCCTGACTTTC. Translation gives CASSDSISGANVLTF.

This clonotype has only a few counts. The rearrangement uses TRBV7-9 and TRBJ2-1; TRBD2 matches 14 bases. Germline trimming cut 5 bases from V and 0 bases from J; bases unmatched to any gene: 9. The CDR3 totals 19 residues. Per the germline V gene, CDR1 is SEHNR and CDR2 is FQNEAQ (reference sequence). As DNA, the CDR3 is TGTGCCAGCAGCGTAGGACTAGCGGGGGGACTGAGCTCCTACAATGAGCAGTTCTTC. Its protein product is CASSVGLAGGLSSYNEQFF.

This chain joins TRBV5-1 and TRBJ2-7, with 8 positions matching TRBD1. The J call is in doubt because the DNA end fits TRBJ2-5 better. The length of the CDR3 is 15 residues. Germline values: CDR1 SGHRS, CDR2 YFSETQ. The CDR3 is CASSEGTGGEETQYF. CDR3 nucleotide sequence: TGCGCCAGCAGCGAGGGGACAGGTGGGGAAGAGACCCAGTACTTC.

The chain joins TRBV11-1 to TRBJ2-7, with 11 nucleotides matching TRBD2. Germline V gene data show CDR1 as SGHAT and CDR2 as FQDESV (reference sequence). The CDR3 totals 18 residues. V lost 3 bases to trimming and J lost 6 bases; unmatched junction nucleotides: 16. The CDR3 here is CASSLYNGLAGPPGEQYF. The CDR3 DNA reads as TGTGCCAGCAGCTTGTACAACGGACTAGCGGGTCCCCCCGGCGAGCAGTACTTC.

This chain joins TRBV20-1 and TRBJ2-5, with 9 bases identical to TRBD2. The germline gives CDR1 DFQATT, CDR2 SNEGSKA (reference sequence). The length of the CDR3 is 11 residues. Unmatched junction bases numbered 8, after V lost 7 bases and J lost 11 bases. The DNA for the CDR3 is TGCAGTGTCCTAGCGGGGAGGGAGCAGTACTTC. Translating it yields CSVLAGREQYF.

This chain connects TRBV4-3 to TRBJ1-1; D is undetermined. In germline, CDR1 is LGHNA, CDR2 YSLEER. V lost 1 base to trimming and J lost 5 bases, with 8 bases between them. The CDR3 contains 13 residues. CDR3 DNA: TGCGCCAGCAGCCAAGGTCGGGAGACTGAAGCTTTCTTT. Translated, it gives CASSQGRETEAFF.

The chain combines TRBV12-3 or TRBV12-4 with TRBJ2-1; D uncertain. V dropped 3 bases and J dropped 8 bases, with 14 bases sitting between them. This CDR3 has 14 amino acids. CDR3 loop: CASSFLFRADEQFF. CDR3 in DNA: TGTGCCAGCAGTTTTTTATTTAGGGCCGATGAGCAGTTCTTC.